A single sample is the source of the 25 T cell receptor beta chains below, sequenced in a study of blood T cell repertoires in COVID-19 (dated by TCRdb to the early 2020s). Library creation used the immunoSEQ multiplex PCR assay. TCRdb took over this immuneACCESS table, retaining in-frame rearrangements with V and J assigned. Such tables are incomplete; in checked studies, under half of the missing clones stem from an unresolved V gene, and the remainder is unexplained. For this sample there are over 25,000 clones; about four fifths appear just once. Clones ranked in the top ten supply more than 9.5% of the sample. Sample: peripheral blood. The receptors shown here come from a man aged 80 or over with active COVID-19.

A single count supports this clone. V is TRBV6-1 and J is TRBJ2-7, with TRBD2 matching 14 bases. From germline, CDR1 is MNHNS and CDR2 SASEGT. V shed 4 bases, J shed 2 bases, and the junction held 4 bases outside the gene matches. This CDR3 comprises 16 residues. In DNA, the CDR3 is TGTGCCAGCAGTGGGCGGACTAGCGGGGGGACCTACGAGCAGTACTTC. It codes for CASSGRTSGGTYEQYF.

The chain uses TRBV5-1 and TRBJ1-1, with D perhaps TRBD1 (5 bases). The CDR3 covers 13 residues. Germline V gives CDR1 SGHRS, CDR2 YFSETQ. Trimming took off 2 bases at V and 2 bases at J, with 7 bases between the two ends. The CDR3 protein is CASSFRTNTEAFF. CDR3 DNA: TGCGCCAGCAGCTTTAGGACAAACACTGAAGCTTTCTTT.

The V and J genes are TRBV9 and TRBJ2-2; 8 bases map to TRBD2. V dropped 6 bases and J dropped 6; count of bases not matched to a gene: 10. CDR3 length: 15 amino acids. Germline assignment: CDR1 SGDLS and CDR2 YYNGEE. The CDR3 protein is CASTPGGQLAGELFF. For the CDR3, the DNA is TGTGCCAGCACCCCGGGGGGGCAACTTGCCGGGGAGCTGTTTTTT.

The V and J genes are TRBV27 and TRBJ2-1; TRBD2 matches 9 bases. Per germline, CDR1 MNHEY and CDR2 SMNVEV (reference sequence). Unmatched junction bases numbered 8, after V lost 6 bases and J lost 2 bases. The CDR3 consists of 16 residues. The CDR3: CASSSRGGGAYNEQFF. CDR3 DNA sequence: TGTGCCAGCAGCAGTAGGGGCGGGGGGGCCTACAATGAGCAGTTCTTC.

The J gene is TRBJ1-6, the V gene TRBV18; D is unclear. V was shortened by 6 bases and J by 9 bases, with 9 bases between the two germline ends. CDR3 length equals 12 residues. CDR1 and CDR2 from the germline V gene are KGHSH and LQKENI. Here the CDR3 reads CASSSTFSPLHF. The CDR3 DNA sequence: TGTGCCAGCTCCTCGACATTTTCACCCCTCCACTTT.

This rearrangement joins TRBV6-6 to TRBJ1-2; no clear D gene. In germline, CDR1 is MNHNY, CDR2 SVGAGI (reference sequence). Trimming stripped 7 bases from V and 5 bases from J, with 14 bases between. CDR3 length equals 13 residues. The DNA of the CDR3 is TGTGCCAGCAATCGGGGAGGATTTTATGGCTACACCTTC. Amino acids: CASNRGGFYGYTF.

The chain is built from TRBV19 and TRBJ2-4; TRBD2 matches 7 bases. This CDR3 has 14 amino acids. The germline V gene encodes CDR1 LNHDA and CDR2 SQIVND (reference sequence). With 6 bases clipped from V and 1 base from J, the junction kept 3 bases outside the gene matches. The CDR3 region is CASRHGGAKNIQYF. The DNA of the CDR3 is TGTGCCAGTAGGCACGGGGGGGCCAAAAACATTCAGTACTTC.

This clone has a single count. As DNA, the CDR3 is TGTGCCAGCAGGACAGGGGGTGCTTTCTTT. It encodes CASRTGGAFF. The chain joins TRBV2 to TRBJ1-1, with TRBD1 matching over 9 bases. The length of the CDR3 is 10 residues. V lost 6 bases and J lost 11; bases outside the gene matches: 1. Germline CDR1 reads SNHLY; CDR2 reads FYNNEI.

The chain is built from TRBV5-4 and TRBJ2-1; 11 bases line up with TRBD1. The germline V gene encodes CDR1 SGHNT and CDR2 YYREEE (reference sequence). CDR3 length: 14 residues. Unmatched junction bases numbered 4, after V lost 4 bases and J lost 7 bases. The CDR3: CASSQWDRGNEQFF. In DNA, the CDR3 is TGTGCCAGCAGCCAGTGGGACAGGGGGAATGAGCAGTTCTTC.

CDR3 coding DNA: TGTGCCAGCAGTTGGGGCAGGGCCCGCGAGCAGTACTTC. This codes for CASSWGRAREQYF. The chain links TRBV12-3 or TRBV12-4 to TRBJ2-7; TRBD1 is a possible D gene (5 bases). This CDR3 region has 13 residues. V lost 4 bases to trimming and J lost 6 bases, with 13 bases between them.

The chain recombines TRBV5-6 with TRBJ1-6, with 9 bases lining up with TRBD1. The CDR3 is 15 amino acids. Germline values: CDR1 SGHDT, CDR2 YYEEEE. V was clipped by 4 bases and J by 8 bases; unmatched bases: 7. The CDR3 here is CASSIYRGRHSPLHF. Here the CDR3 DNA reads TGTGCCAGCAGCATCTACAGGGGGCGACATTCACCCCTCCACTTT.

This chain links TRBV25-1 with TRBJ1-2, with 9 positions matching TRBD1. CDR1 and CDR2 (germline): MGHDK, SYGVNS. This CDR3 spans 16 amino acids. The V and J ends lost 2 bases and 3 bases, in that order; junction bases with no gene match: 7. CDR3 in DNA: TGTGCCAGCAGTGAACTCCTCGGACAGGGGTACTATGGCTACACCTTC. Translation: CASSELLGQGYYGYTF.

The chain links TRBV7-9 to TRBJ1-1; D gene ambiguous. V lost 1 base, J lost 4 bases, and 10 bases lay in between. Germline V gene data show CDR1 as SEHNR and CDR2 as FQNEAQ (reference sequence). The CDR3 has 14 amino acids. CDR3: CASSLVAGSTEAFF. In nucleotides, the CDR3 is TGTGCCAGCAGCTTAGTGGCGGGTTCCACTGAAGCTTTCTTT.

The gene calls are TRBV4-1 and TRBJ2-5, with 14 bases aligning to TRBD2. The CDR3 contains 15 residues. Looked up from germline, CDR1 is MGHRA and CDR2 is YSYEKL. With V trimmed by 5 bases and J by 4 bases, 3 bases remained unmatched. The DNA for the CDR3 is TGCGCCAGCAGCTTCGGACTAGCGGGGGGAGAGACCCAGTACTTC. It yields the protein CASSFGLAGGETQYF.

The chain employs TRBV2 and TRBJ2-7; D possibly corresponds to TRBD1 (6 bases). The CDR3 sequence is 13 residues long. Looked up from germline, CDR1 is SNHLY and CDR2 is FYNNEI. V was pared by 2 bases and J by 6 bases, with 11 bases between. The CDR3, as DNA: TGTGCCAGCAGTGAAAACCCCAGGGGCGAGCAGTACTTC. Protein product: CASSENPRGEQYF.

The V gene is TRBV3-1 (or the pseudogene TRBV3-2), the J gene TRBJ2-1, with TRBD2 matching 14 bases. Losses at the gene ends were 6 bases for V and 3 bases for J; bases not matched to a gene: 4. Germline CDR1 is LGHDT and CDR2 is YNNKEL (reference sequence). This CDR3 region has 16 residues. CDR3 residues: CASSQGTSGGYNEQFF. The CDR3 DNA reads TGTGCCAGCAGTCAGGGGACTAGCGGGGGCTACAATGAGCAGTTCTTC.

This clone showed up just once. The chain is built from TRBV5-5 and TRBJ2-7, with 13 bases fitting TRBD2. This CDR3 comprises 15 residues. With 0 bases clipped from V and 5 bases from J, the junction kept 2 bases outside the gene matches. Germline V gene sequence: CDR1 SGHKS, CDR2 YYEKEE (reference sequence). The DNA of the CDR3 is TGTGCCAGCAGCTTGGATGGACTAGCGGGAGACGAGCAGTACTTC. Protein: CASSLDGLAGDEQYF.

This CDR3 reads CASSKLQDSGNTIYF. In nucleotides, the CDR3 is TGTGCCAGCAGTAAACTTCAGGACTCTGGAAACACCATATATTTT. The chain couples TRBV6-6 to TRBJ1-3; D is uncertain. V was shortened by 5 bases and J by 0 bases, with 11 bases between the two germline ends. CDR1 MNHNY and CDR2 SVGAGI come from the germline V gene (reference sequence). The CDR3 sequence is 15 residues long.

J is TRBJ2-7 and V is TRBV29-1; D gene ambiguous. The CDR3 runs 12 residues. CDR1 and CDR2 from the germline V gene are SQVTM and ANQGSEA. The V end lost 6 bases, the J end lost 7 bases, and 16 bases lay between the germline ends. The CDR3 reads CSVYSTSREQYF. The CDR3 DNA is TGCAGCGTGTATAGTACTTCACGGGAGCAGTACTTC.

The chain carries TRBV15 and TRBJ1-1; D not resolved. Germline CDR1 LNHNV, CDR2 YYDKDF (reference sequence). This CDR3 has 16 amino acids. V lost 0 bases and J 3 bases, leaving 14 bases between the germline ends. CDR3 coding DNA: TGTGCCACCAGCAGAGATCATGACGGGAGAGACACTGAAGCTTTCTTT. It is translated as CATSRDHDGRDTEAFF.

This clone was recorded once. The rearrangement links TRBV7-9 to TRBJ2-3; D gene ambiguous. This CDR3 contains 16 residues. Trimming stripped 4 bases from V and 0 bases from J, with 14 bases between. Germline lookup yields CDR1 SEHNR and CDR2 FQNEAQ (reference sequence). The CDR3 DNA reads as TGTGCCAGCAGCTCAGGCATCCTTCCTAGCACAGATACGCAGTATTTT. It is translated as CASSSGILPSTDTQYF.

This sequence joins TRBV2 and TRBJ1-1, with 8 bases lining up with TRBD1. This CDR3 spans 15 amino acids. V dropped 8 bases and J dropped 1; count of bases not matched to a gene: 9. Looked up from germline, CDR1 is SNHLY and CDR2 is FYNNEI. The CDR3 sequence is CASRSRTGRNTEAFF. CDR3 coding DNA: TGTGCCAGCCGTTCAAGGACAGGGAGGAACACTGAAGCTTTCTTT.

The V call is TRBV6-5, the J call TRBJ2-1; 7 bases align to TRBD2. Trimming took 2 bases from V and 6 from J; bases not matched to a gene: 4. The CDR3 runs to 14 residues. CDR1 MNHEY and CDR2 SVGAGI come from the germline V gene. In DNA, the CDR3 is TGTGCCAGCAGTTACGGCGGGGGAGGCAATGAGCAGTTCTTC. It encodes CASSYGGGGNEQFF.

The V gene is TRBV6-5, the J gene TRBJ1-2, with 8 bases that match TRBD1. J was trimmed by 4 bases and V by 7 bases; bases with no gene match: 8. This CDR3 is built from 14 residues. CDR1 and CDR2 from the germline V gene are MNHEY and SVGAGI. The CDR3 coding sequence is TGTGCCAGCACCGGACAGGGAGGCGGCTATGGCTACACCTTC. This translates into CASTGQGGGYGYTF.

The genes are TRBV7-7 and TRBJ2-1; 11 bases match TRBD2. The length of the CDR3 is 17 residues. V lost 1 base to trimming and J lost 9 bases; unmatched junction nucleotides: 11. Germline V gene sequence: CDR1 SSHAT, CDR2 FNYEAQ (reference sequence). CDR3 DNA: TGTGCCAGCAGCTTAGAGCCCGTCACTAGCGGGGGACGTGAGCAGTTCTTC. Translated, it gives CASSLEPVTSGGREQFF.